One sample yielded the 9 T cell receptor beta chains listed below, sequenced in a study of blood T cell repertoires in COVID-19. Profiled with immunoSEQ multiplex PCR; TCRdb holds only in-frame clones, not every one. The sample carries about 480,000 clones, 87% recorded once. The sequenced sample consisted of PBMCs or T cells enriched from blood (not recorded which). The receptors were sampled from a woman aged 18-30 years with acute COVID-19.

This chain connects TRBV3-1 (or the pseudogene TRBV3-2) to TRBJ1-2, with unresolved D. This CDR3 region has 14 residues. Trimming stripped 1 base from V and 10 bases from J, with 16 bases between. Germline V gene lookup returns CDR1 LGHDT and CDR2 YNNKEL (reference sequence). CDR3 residues: CASSQVRSGEDYTF. The CDR3 region has the DNA TGTGCCAGCAGCCAAGTACGGTCTGGGGAGGACTACACCTTC.

Notes on this clone: Here the CDR3 omits its conserved ending phenylalanine or tryptophan, so a read error is the likely source. V is TRBV2 and J is TRBJ1-2, with D perhaps TRBD1 (6 bases). This CDR3 comprises 17 residues. Germline assignment: CDR1 SNHLY and CDR2 FYNNEI. V was cut by 5 bases and J by 4 bases, with 23 bases left in between. CDR3 nucleotides: TGTGCCAGCAGTACAAATAAGGGACAAGGGGGGGGCTATGGCTACACCATC. It specifies CASSTNKGQGGGYGYTI.

This chain connects TRBV5-1 to TRBJ2-1; 9 positions agree with TRBD1. Germline V lookup: CDR1 SGHRS, CDR2 YFSETQ. CDR3 length equals 14 residues. The V gene end was trimmed by 3 bases and the J gene end by 7 bases; junction bases not matched to a gene: 5. The CDR3 DNA is TGCGCCAGCAGCTCCGGGACAGGGCAAAATGAGCAGTTCTTC. Its protein product is CASSSGTGQNEQFF.

The V and J genes are TRBV5-1 and TRBJ2-7; TRBD1 aligns across 8 bases. The junction had 12 bases not matched to a gene; V was cut back by 4 bases and J by 3 bases. This CDR3 is built from 16 residues. CDR1 is SGHRS and CDR2 is YFSETQ in the germline V gene. The CDR3 DNA is TGCGCCAGCAGCCCAGGGGGCACCACTACCTACTACGAGCAGTACTTC. Translated, it gives CASSPGGTTTYYEQYF.

The gene calls are TRBV5-1 and TRBJ2-7, with 8 bases that match TRBD1. The length of the CDR3 is 15 residues. Germline V gene data show CDR1 as SGHRS and CDR2 as YFSETQ. V shed 2 bases, J shed 6 bases, and the junction held 10 bases outside the gene matches. CDR3 nucleotide sequence: TGCGCCAGCAGCTTACCCCTCGACAGGGGAAGCGAGCAGTACTTC. Translation gives CASSLPLDRGSEQYF.

The gene calls are TRBV18 and TRBJ2-7; 7 nucleotides line up with TRBD2. Per germline, CDR1 KGHSH and CDR2 LQKENI. The CDR3 extends over 14 amino acids. The ends lost 6 bases at V and 0 bases at J; junction bases unmatched: 5. DNA for the CDR3: TGTGCCAGCTCTCCAGCGGGAAACTCCTACGAGCAGTACTTC. Translated, it gives CASSPAGNSYEQYF.

The chain has TRBV12-5 and TRBJ1-6, with D hard to call. Germline V gives CDR1 LGHNT, CDR2 FRNRAP. This CDR3 is built from 18 residues. Trimming pared 2 bases from V and 4 bases from J, leaving 18 bases between. The CDR3 loop reads CASGLWFLPGIYNSPLHF. The DNA of the CDR3 is TGTGCTAGTGGTTTGTGGTTTCTGCCGGGGATATATAATTCACCCCTCCACTTT.

The chain links TRBV5-4 to TRBJ2-1; 8 positions agree with TRBD1. The CDR3 spans 15 residues. V gave up 0 bases and J gave up 6 bases; unmatched junction bases: 5. In germline, CDR1 is SGHNT, CDR2 YYREEE (reference sequence). The CDR3 coding sequence is TGTGCCAGCAGCTTGGGGGGACAGGACTCCAATGAGCAGTTCTTC. It yields the protein CASSLGGQDSNEQFF.

Only a few counts were recorded for this clone. The same CDR3 arises from other DNA sequences in this sample as well. J is TRBJ1-2 and V is TRBV6-5; D might be TRBD1 (5 bases). V lost 5 bases, J lost 8 bases, and 12 bases lay in between. This CDR3 contains 12 residues. CDR1 and CDR2 from the germline V gene are MNHEY and SVGAGI. The CDR3 loop is CASSNQGLGYTF. The CDR3 region has the DNA TGTGCCAGCAGTAATCAGGGATTGGGCTACACCTTC.